This T cell receptor beta chain is drawn from a study of T cell changes during pregnancy in multiple sclerosis. This table comes from immunoSEQ multiplex PCR, and its TCRdb copy is limited to in-frame clones, with some not included. This table has around 36,000 clones, approximately 90% appearing once. The germline V and J ends were trimmed by 7 bases and 6 bases, with 9 bases remaining between them. The germline CDR1 and CDR2 sequences are MGHDK and SYGVNS. This CDR3 comprises 11 residues. V is TRBV25-1 and J is TRBJ1-1; D is possibly TRBD1 (5 bases). This material consisted of peripheral blood, taken before pregnancy. This clonotype was obtained from a female donor with multiple sclerosis, enrolled in a pregnancy study. CDR3 in DNA: TGTGCCAGCACAGGGTTGGCTGAAGCTTTCTTT. As protein: CASTGLAEAFF.